This T cell receptor (beta chain) was captured in a study of cytomegalovirus exposure and HLA in healthy donors (dated by TCRdb to the late 2010s). General notes on the study: An earlier analysis of several hundred of the donors reported 276 Gb of sequence data and 117 million unique TCR beta sequences obtained from about 200 million T cells. An early release that covered approximately 600 HLA-typed donors contained about 300 gigabases of sequencing data and about 93 million unique TCR sequences. Of the 300 to 450 genotyped donors, 65% to 90% were placed in the genetic ancestry cluster associated with self-reported Caucasian donors. The study aimed to test whether signatures of past pathogen exposure could be identified by cataloging public T cell receptors. Using immunosequencing, the study profiled T cell repertoires from fewer than 700 subjects and related those repertoires to cytomegalovirus serostatus. A separate validation cohort of roughly 120 different subjects was used in addition to the roughly 700-subject first cohort. To predict cytomegalovirus infection status, the study brought together high-throughput TCR immunosequencing, statistical association of individual TCRs with disease status, and machine learning. In a later analysis, previously published TCR beta repertoires from more than 500 donors were re-analyzed and high-resolution HLA genotyping was added so that TCR occurrence patterns could be studied. The later analysis used no new phenotypic data to find candidate immune exposures, relying instead on TCR beta sequences and their occurrence across donors. In an earlier analysis of more than 550 of the donors, high-throughput TCR beta sequencing was used to judge whether each TCR beta V gene segment behaved as functional or pseudogenic. Donor age, sex, ethnicity and CMV serostatus were collected together with the repertoire data. A later genetic analysis used genome-wide SNP genotypes for about 65% of the 666 donors, treating that subset as a discovery cohort. Every repertoire in the discovery cohort had been generated on one and the same sequencing platform. HLA typing included class I and class II loci at four-digit resolution. The number of typed donors differed by locus: about 629-640 for A, B, C, DRB1 and DQB1; some 500 for DQA1; some 590 for DPA1; and about 470 for DPB1. About five DR-DQ haplotypes were treated as single units for association and clustering because of strong linkage in the cohort. Across some 400 genotyped donors of the cohort, an average of about 200,000 unique TCR beta nucleotide sequences per donor were sequenced, and roughly 17% of those sequences were non-productive. Here is what the overall study found, with its caveats: Because counts were too low, about 15 rarely observed V segments, including chromosome 9 orphons, were left out of the earlier analysis of some 600 of the donors. Three of the identified cytomegalovirus-associated TCR beta chains were confirmed in vitro to be specific for cytomegalovirus antigens. A further reported finding was that TCR beta sequences accurately predicted the HLA-A and HLA-B alleles for most subjects in the first cohort. A later analysis associated 15,000 to 20,000 TCR beta sequences with specific HLA alleles at a false discovery rate of 0.05. Linkage disequilibrium might explain the correlated functional status among segregating V segments, but an unknown experimental factor could not be ruled out. Roughly uniform sequencing depth across donors was assumed in presence/absence analyses, although this assumption may not hold. It was suggested by the authors that the approach could potentially be generalized to other disease states and immunological phenotypes. Because HLA typing was unavailable for some donors at each locus, only the typed subset was used in association tests. In a later analysis, TCR association rates were found to vary across HLA loci, with the most associated TCRs seen for DRB1 alleles and the fewest for HLA-C alleles. A later genetic analysis associated a missense DCLRE1C variant with V-gene and J-gene trimming of TCR beta chains, and an independent cohort replicated the association. Broadly in line with IMGT annotations, most TCR beta V segments showed up in productive rearrangements about 90% or about 30% of the time in an earlier analysis of approximately 640 of the donors. Cytomegalovirus status was reported to be diagnosed by the classifier with high specificity and sensitivity in both the original and validation cohorts. In a later analysis, HLA-associated TCR beta chains were found to be more clonally expanded and to have lower generation probabilities than equally common non-associated chains. Some IMGT-functional V segments, including TRBV6-2 and TRBV6-3, could not be distinguished by the 87-base-pair reads and were therefore excluded. In a later analysis, several top co-occurrence clusters were reported to appear linked to parvovirus B19, influenza, CMV and Epstein-Barr virus. In the study, 150 to 200 TCR beta chains were listed as associated with cytomegalovirus. The cohort was sequenced for TCR beta chains only, and without alpha or paired-chain data the features that could be detected were limited. Most CMV-associated TCR beta chains appeared to be HLA-restricted in a later analysis, and the HLA associations seemed to be driven largely by CMV exposure. Compared with the approximately 670-donor mean, donors in an Asian-associated ancestry cluster had fewer N-insertions in productive TCRs, according to a later genetic analysis. The only immune exposure information available for the cohort was CMV serostatus. Most TCR sequences were observed very rarely across donors, whereas some public TCRs were present in many individuals. When HLA alleles, especially DR and DQ, strongly co-occurred, TCR associations were difficult to assign to individual alleles. The sequencing pipeline was judged likely to have produced a cluster of highly shared sequence variants as a technical artifact.

The cohort was made up of approximately 700 healthy bone marrow donors. At the time of sampling, all cohort members were nominally healthy, though unrecorded immune exposures were likely present. CMV serostatus was positive for more than 250 and negative for about half of the roughly 700 cohort members, and was not recorded for this donor. A peripheral blood sample was collected from each donor, and TCR beta sequencing was performed on peripheral blood mononuclear cells. Genomic DNA was extracted from the blood cell samples with the Qiagen DNeasy Blood Extraction Kit. Libraries came from the immunoSEQ multiplex PCR assay. For the multiplex PCR, a mixture combining 60 forward primers for TCR Vbeta segments and 13 reverse primers for TCR Jbeta segments was used. The CDR3 region of rearranged TCR beta genes was amplified from genomic DNA by a multiplex PCR assay. Amplified TCR beta libraries were sequenced as 87-base-pair reads on the Illumina HiSeq System. The published analysis was carried out like this. A later analysis counted 75 million to 100 million unique TCR beta chains across the 666 repertoires, and about 10 million of these chains were shared by at least two donors. Raw reads were error-corrected and collapsed into unique sequences with a nearest-neighbor algorithm that merged closely related sequences to remove PCR and sequencing errors. To assign V, D and J gene segments, CDR3 sequences were aligned to IMGT reference sequences. For a sequence to be retained, a match of at least six nucleotides to both a V gene segment and a J gene segment was required. Rearrangements were classified as productive when the CDR3 lacked stop codons and remained in frame with V and J, and all other rearrangements were classified as non-productive. CDR3 was defined according to IMGT convention as the region running from the second conserved V-encoded cysteine to the conserved J-encoded phenylalanine. In an earlier analysis of more than 550 of the donors, sequences lacking an unambiguous match to a single V gene segment were excluded. An earlier analysis of several hundred of the donors called V segments functional above 56.7% productive rearrangements and segregating when the between-donor standard deviation exceeded 5%. A statistical classification framework was built to diagnose cytomegalovirus status from the catalog of TCR beta chain sequences. In a later analysis, TCR nucleotide sequences were compared against IMGT/GENE-DB human TR gene sequences so that V and J genes could be assigned. The TCRdist pipeline was used in a later analysis to assign CDR3 sequences and most-parsimonious VDJ recombination scenarios. A later analysis defined each TCR beta chain by its CDR3 amino acid sequence plus V-gene family, and excluded reads lacking a unique V-gene family. As a way to deal with suspected cross-contamination and a sequencing artifact, a later analysis dropped hundreds of nucleotide sequences that were highly shared and had low generation probability. In a later analysis, a clonal expansion index for each public chain was calculated from normalized within-repertoire ranks of inferred template counts. In a later analysis, generation probabilities were computed using a VDJ recombination model fitted to out-of-frame rearrangements, and the results were checked against IGoR. Hypergeometric tests were used in a later analysis to score TCR-TCR, TCR-HLA and TCR-CMV co-occurrence, with a repertoire-size bias correction applied to the TCR pairs. A later analysis estimated false discovery rates by permuting HLA or CMV assignments 20 times. In a later analysis, co-occurring TCRs were grouped using DBSCAN, with TCRdist sequence similarity added in when clustering inside HLA-allele-positive subsets. Repertoires with fewer than 30,000 or more than 120,000 public chains, plus five repertoires with anomalous nucleotide sharing, were excluded from co-occurrence clustering. In its TCRdb copy, this immuneACCESS table keeps in-frame sequences only and misses some clones. Where compared with another copy, unresolved V genes explain less than half of these, and the others have no known cause. That table supplies the V and J calls and clone size; D and trimming were determined from the DNA. Within this sample are approximately 150,000 clones, with 70% to 80% of them counted one time only. Around 3.2% of the sample is held by the ten biggest clonotypes.

Note on this clone: Its antigen has not been determined. The input lacks base qualities; no much larger clone sits a single base away.

The CDR3, cysteine through phenylalanine, is 18 amino acids long. Only the CDR3 region is kept as DNA, spanning 54 bases read in frame from base 1. Trimming leaves V shorter by 5 bases and J shorter by 5 bases, with the junction holding 16 bases beyond the gene matches. Taken from the germline V gene, the CDR1 and CDR2 loops are SGHTA and FQGNSA. This sequence was found in a human donor in good health. This chain is built from TRBV7-2 and TRBJ1-5, and 9 junctional nucleotides match TRBD1. The material sequenced was PBMCs. For the CDR3, the sequence is CASSRRHTGTGIDQPQHF. The DNA is TGTGCCAGCAGCCGCCGCCACACCGGGACAGGGATTGATCAGCCCCAGCATTTT.